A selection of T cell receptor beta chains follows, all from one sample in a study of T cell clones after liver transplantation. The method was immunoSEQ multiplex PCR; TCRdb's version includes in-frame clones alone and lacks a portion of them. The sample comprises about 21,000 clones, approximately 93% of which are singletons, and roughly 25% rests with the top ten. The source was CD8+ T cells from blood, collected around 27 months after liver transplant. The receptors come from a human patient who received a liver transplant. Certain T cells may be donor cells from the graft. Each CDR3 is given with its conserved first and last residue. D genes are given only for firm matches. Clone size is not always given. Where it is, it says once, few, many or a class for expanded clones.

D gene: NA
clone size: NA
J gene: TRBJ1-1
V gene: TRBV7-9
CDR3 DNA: TGTGCCAGCAGCCATCCAACCTCCTCGACTGAAGCTTTCTTT
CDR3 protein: CASSHPTSSTEAFF

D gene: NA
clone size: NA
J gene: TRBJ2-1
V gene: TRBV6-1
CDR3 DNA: TGTGCCAGCAGTGAAGGATATAGGATCGACGAGCAGTTCTTC
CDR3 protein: CASSEGYRIDEQFF

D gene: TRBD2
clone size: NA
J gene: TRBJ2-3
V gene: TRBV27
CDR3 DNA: TGTGCCAGCCAGACGCTAGCGGGAGGAGCAGATACGCAGTATTTT
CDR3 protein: CASQTLAGGADTQYF

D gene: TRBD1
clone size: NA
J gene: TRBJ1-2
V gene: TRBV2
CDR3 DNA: TGTGCCAGCGGACGGACAGGGCCAAGGGAGAGGGGCTACACCTTC
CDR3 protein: CASGRTGPRERGYTF

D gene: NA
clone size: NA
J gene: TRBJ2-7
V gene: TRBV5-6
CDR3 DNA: TGTGCCAGCAGCGGGAATTTGATCTACGAGCAGTACTTC
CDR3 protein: CASSGNLIYEQYF

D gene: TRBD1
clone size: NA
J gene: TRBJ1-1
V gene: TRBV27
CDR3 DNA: TGTGCCAGCAGTGGACAGGGGGGGAACACTGAAGCTTTCTTT
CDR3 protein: CASSGQGGNTEAFF

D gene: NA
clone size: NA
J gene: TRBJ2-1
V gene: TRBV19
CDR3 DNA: TGTGCCAGTAGTATCGGGTATTCCCTTAGCTCCTACAATGAGCAGTTCTTC
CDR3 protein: CASSIGYSLSSYNEQFF

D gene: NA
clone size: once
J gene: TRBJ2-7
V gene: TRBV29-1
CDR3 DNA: TGCAGCGTTGCCGGGGCACCCTACGAGCAGTACTTC
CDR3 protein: CSVAGAPYEQYF

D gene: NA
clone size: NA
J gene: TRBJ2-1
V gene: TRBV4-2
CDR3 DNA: TGTGCCAGCAGGGGGAGTTGGGGTGAGCAGTTCTTC
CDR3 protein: CASRGSWGEQFF

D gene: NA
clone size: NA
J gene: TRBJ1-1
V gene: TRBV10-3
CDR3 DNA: TGTGCCATCAGTGTGGGGGCAGGGCTAAAGACTGAAGCTTTCTTT
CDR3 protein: CAISVGAGLKTEAFF

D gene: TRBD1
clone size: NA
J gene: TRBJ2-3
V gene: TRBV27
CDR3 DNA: TGTGCCAGCAGCGGACAGGGCCCTATGAGATCGCAGTATTTT
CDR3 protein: CASSGQGPMRSQYF

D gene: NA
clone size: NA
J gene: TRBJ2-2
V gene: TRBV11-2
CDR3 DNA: TGTGCCAGCAGCTTACCTCCCCCTTTTCAGGGGAAGGGCACCGGGGAGCTGTTTTTT
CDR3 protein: CASSLPPPFQGKGTGELFF

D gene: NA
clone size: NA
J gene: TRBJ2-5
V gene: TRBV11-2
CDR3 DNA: TGTGCCAGCAGCTTAGAACAACCCGGGACCCTCCAAGAGACCCAGTACTTC
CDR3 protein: CASSLEQPGTLQETQYF

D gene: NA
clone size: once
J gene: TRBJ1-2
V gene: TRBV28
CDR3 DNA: TGTGCCAGCCGGGTTGACTATGGCTACACCTTC
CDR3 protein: CASRVDYGYTF

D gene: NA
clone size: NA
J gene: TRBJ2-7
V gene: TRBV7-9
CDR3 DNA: TGTGCCAGCAGCTTACTGGGCATTGCGTCCTACGAGCAGTACTTC
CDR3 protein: CASSLLGIASYEQYF

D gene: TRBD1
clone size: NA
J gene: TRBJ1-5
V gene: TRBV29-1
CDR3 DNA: TGCAGCGTTGAAGATTTCAGGGGGGACCAGCATTTT
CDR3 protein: CSVEDFRGDQHF

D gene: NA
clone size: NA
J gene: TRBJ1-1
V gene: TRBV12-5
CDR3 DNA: TGTGCTAGTGGTTTGGGGCCCAGGGTGAACACTGAAGCTTTCTTT
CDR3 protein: CASGLGPRVNTEAFF

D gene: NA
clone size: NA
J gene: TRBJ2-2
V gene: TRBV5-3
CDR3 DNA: TGTGCCAGAAGGCCCGGGACAACGAACACCGGGGAGCTGTTTTTT
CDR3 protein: CARRPGTTNTGELFF

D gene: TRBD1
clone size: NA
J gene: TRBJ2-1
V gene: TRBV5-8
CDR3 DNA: TGTGCCAGCCAGGCCCAAGGACAGGGCCTTTACAATGAGCAGTTCTTC
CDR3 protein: CASQAQGQGLYNEQFF